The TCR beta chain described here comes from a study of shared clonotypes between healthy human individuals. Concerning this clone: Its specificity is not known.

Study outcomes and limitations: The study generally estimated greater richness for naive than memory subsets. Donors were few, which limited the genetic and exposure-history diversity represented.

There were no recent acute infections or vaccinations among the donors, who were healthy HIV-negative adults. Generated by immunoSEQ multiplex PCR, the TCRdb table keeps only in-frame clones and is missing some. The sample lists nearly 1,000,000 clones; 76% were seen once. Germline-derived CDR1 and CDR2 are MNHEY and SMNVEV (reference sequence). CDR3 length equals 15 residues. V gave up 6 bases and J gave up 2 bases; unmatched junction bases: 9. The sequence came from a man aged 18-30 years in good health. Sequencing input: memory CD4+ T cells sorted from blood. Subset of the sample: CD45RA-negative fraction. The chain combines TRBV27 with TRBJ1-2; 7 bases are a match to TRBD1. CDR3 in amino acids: CASSYRGISNYGYTF. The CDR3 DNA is TGTGCCAGCAGCTACAGGGGAATCTCGAACTATGGCTACACCTTC.